The sequence of this T cell receptor beta chain was determined in a study of T cell clonotyping in hematopoietic cell transplantation (dated by TCRdb to the early 2020s). Background for the entire study: Pretransplant recipient samples were obtained after cytoreduction. Recruitment of patients ran from September 2015 to early 2017, and follow-up continued until late 2020 or until death. The study collected around 150 blood samples from 30 to 40 consecutive transplant recipients and their related donors.

Beyond this particular receptor, the publication reports: Only a small fraction of recipient repertoires overlapped donor repertoires, with over 95% appearing de novo at the given depth. The sample size was limited, and because cells were not sorted, the contributions of CD4 and CD8 repertoires could not be separated. Recipient TCR diversity fell after transplant, with pathologically expanded clonotypes rising progressively from day 30 to day 180. Broader TCR repertoire diversity after transplant was predicted by Inverse Simpson Index values from donors and from recipients before transplant.

The sample's time point label, decoded: recipient sample about 28 days before transplant, after cytoreduction. Blood from recipients was drawn roughly 28 days before transplant, then again at days 30, 100 and 180 after transplant. Using Nuclei Lysis Solution, genomic DNA was extracted from unfractionated peripheral blood mononuclear cells that were either fresh or cryopreserved. About this clone itself: Its recognized antigen is unknown. Base quality data are lacking; no much larger clone is found one base away.

With the immunoSEQ assay, which is a bias-controlled multiplex PCR relying on V- and J-specific primers, TCR beta CDR3 regions were amplified from genomic DNA. In a second PCR step, a proprietary barcode and Illumina adapter sequences were attached to the CDR3 amplicons. CDR3 libraries were sequenced on an Illumina MiSeq instrument. On the study's bioinformatics: immunoSEQ Analyzer 3.0 was used for export and quality control, with R Bioconductor and Immunarch used for downstream analyses. Only productive rearrangements in the normalized downsampled data set went into calculating the repertoire metrics. Clonotypes larger than 5 templates in the normalized cohort were defined as pathologically expanded. The Inverse Simpson Index served as the measure of repertoire diversity. To capture all clonotypes, CMV-specificity analyses were performed on the non-normalized data set. The table comes from immuneACCESS by way of TCRdb, which keeps in-frame sequences with V and J called. Part of the clones is missing from these tables; in studies checked, under half for an unresolved V gene and the rest for unknown reasons. The V and J calls and clone size were taken over from that table, and D and trimming were inferred from the DNA. The sample contains tens of thousands of clones, roughly 85% of them found a single time. 2.5% to 3% of the sample is taken by the ten largest.

The CDR3 sequence holds 14 residues, the cysteine and phenylalanine included. Only the CDR3 region is kept as DNA, spanning 42 bases read in frame from base 1. From the germline V gene, CDR1 is SQVTM and CDR2 is ANQGSEA. V has 7 bases trimmed and J has 6 bases trimmed; junction bases matching no gene number 11. The origin of this receptor is a man between 60 and 75 years old with acute myeloid leukemia. Some clones in this sample may be carry-over from other donors' samples. This material consisted of peripheral blood mononuclear cells, taken before stem cell transplant. The chain is encoded by TRBV29-1 joined to TRBJ1-4; TRBD1 aligns with 7 central bases. The DNA sequence is given as TGCAGCGCTCTACTACAGGGGCATCATGAAAAACTGTTTTTT. The resulting protein is CSALLQGHHEKLFF.